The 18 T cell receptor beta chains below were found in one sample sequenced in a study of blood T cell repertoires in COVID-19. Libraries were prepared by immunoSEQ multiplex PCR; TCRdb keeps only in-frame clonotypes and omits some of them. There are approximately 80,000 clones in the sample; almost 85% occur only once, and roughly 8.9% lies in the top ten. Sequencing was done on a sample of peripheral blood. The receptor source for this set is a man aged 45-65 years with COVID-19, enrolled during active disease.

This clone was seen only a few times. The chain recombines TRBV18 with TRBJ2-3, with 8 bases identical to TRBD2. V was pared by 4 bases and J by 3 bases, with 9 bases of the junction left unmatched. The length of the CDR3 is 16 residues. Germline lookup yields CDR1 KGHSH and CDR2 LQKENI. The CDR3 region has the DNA TGTGCCAGCTCACTTTGGGGTAGCGGGACAACAGATACGCAGTATTTT. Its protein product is CASSLWGSGTTDTQYF.

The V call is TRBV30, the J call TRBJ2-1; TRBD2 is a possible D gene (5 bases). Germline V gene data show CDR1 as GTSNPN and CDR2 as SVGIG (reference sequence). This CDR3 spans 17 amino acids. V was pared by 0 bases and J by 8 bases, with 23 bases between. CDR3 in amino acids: CAWSVRPASPDGDEQFF. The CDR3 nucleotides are TGTGCCTGGAGTGTACGGCCCGCTAGCCCGGATGGGGATGAGCAGTTCTTC.

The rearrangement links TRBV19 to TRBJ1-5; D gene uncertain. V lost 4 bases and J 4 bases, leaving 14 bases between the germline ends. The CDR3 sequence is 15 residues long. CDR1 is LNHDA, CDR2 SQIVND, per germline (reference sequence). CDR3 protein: CASSTRRGGNQPQHF. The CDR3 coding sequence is TGTGCCAGTAGTACCCGTCGCGGAGGTAATCAGCCCCAGCATTTT.

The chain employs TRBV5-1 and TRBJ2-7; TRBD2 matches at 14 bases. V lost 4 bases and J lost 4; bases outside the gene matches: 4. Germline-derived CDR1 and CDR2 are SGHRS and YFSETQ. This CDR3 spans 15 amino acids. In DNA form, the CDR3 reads TGCGCCAGCAGCCCTGGACTAGCGGGAGGATACGAGCAGTACTTC. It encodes CASSPGLAGGYEQYF.

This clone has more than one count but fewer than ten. CDR3 amino acids: CASSPLSRREYNEQFF. In DNA form, the CDR3 reads TGTGCCAGCAGCCCCCTCTCTAGACGGGAGTACAATGAGCAGTTCTTC. The V gene is TRBV5-4, the J gene TRBJ2-1; D perhaps matches TRBD2 (6 bases). Germline CDR1 and CDR2: SGHNT and YYREEE (reference sequence). This CDR3 is 16 amino acids long. V was pared by 4 bases and J by 4 bases, with 18 bases between.

The CDR3 here is CASSQGPVGGARPYGYTF. The CDR3 bases are TGTGCCAGCAGCCAAGGGCCGGTCGGGGGGGCGCGTCCTTATGGCTACACCTTC. The chain is built from TRBV4-2 and TRBJ1-2, with D perhaps matching TRBD1 (6 bases). CDR1 and CDR2 from the germline V gene are LGHNA and YNFKEQ. The V end lost 1 base, the J end lost 5 bases, and 23 bases lay between the germline ends. The CDR3 consists of 18 residues.

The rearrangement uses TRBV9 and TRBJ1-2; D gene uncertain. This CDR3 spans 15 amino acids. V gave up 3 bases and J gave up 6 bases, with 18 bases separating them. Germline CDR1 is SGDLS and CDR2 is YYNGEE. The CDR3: CASSARTHGMDGYTF. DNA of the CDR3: TGTGCCAGCAGCGCCCGTACCCACGGGATGGATGGCTACACCTTC. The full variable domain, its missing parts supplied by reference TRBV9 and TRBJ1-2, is DSGVTQTPKHLITATGQRVTLRCSPRSGDLSVYWYQQSLDQGLQFLIQYYNGEERAKGNILERFSAQQFPDLHSELNLSSLELGDSALYFCASSARTHGMDGYTFGSGTRLTVV.

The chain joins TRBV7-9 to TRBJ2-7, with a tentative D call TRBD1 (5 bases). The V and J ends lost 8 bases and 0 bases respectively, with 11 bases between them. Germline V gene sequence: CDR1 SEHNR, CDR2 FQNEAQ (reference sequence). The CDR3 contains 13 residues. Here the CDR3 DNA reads TGTGCCAGCGGGGCCCGGAGCTCCTACGAGCAGTACTTC. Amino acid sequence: CASGARSSYEQYF. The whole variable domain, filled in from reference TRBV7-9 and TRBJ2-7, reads DTGVSQNPRHKITKRGQNVTFRCDPISEHNRLYWYRQTLGQGPEFLTYFQNEAQLEKSRLLSDRFSAERPKGSFSTLEIQRTEQGDSAMYLCASGARSSYEQYFGPGTRLTVT.

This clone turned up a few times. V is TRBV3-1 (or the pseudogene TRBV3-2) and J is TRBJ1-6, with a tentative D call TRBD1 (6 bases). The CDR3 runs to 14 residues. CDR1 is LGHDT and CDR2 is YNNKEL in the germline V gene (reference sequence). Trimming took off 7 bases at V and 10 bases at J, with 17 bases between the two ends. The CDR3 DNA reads TGTGCCAGCACCCAGACCGGACAGTCATCACCCCTCCACTTT. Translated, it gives CASTQTGQSSPLHF.

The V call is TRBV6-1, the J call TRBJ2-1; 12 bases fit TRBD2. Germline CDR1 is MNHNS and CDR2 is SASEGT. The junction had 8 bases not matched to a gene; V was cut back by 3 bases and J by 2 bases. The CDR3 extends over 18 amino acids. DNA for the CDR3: TGTGCCAGCAGTGACTTTTGGCTAGCGGGAGGGCCCTACAATGAGCAGTTCTTC. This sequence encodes CASSDFWLAGGPYNEQFF.

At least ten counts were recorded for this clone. DNA for the CDR3: TGTGCCAGCAGTGATGGGACAGGGGGCACCGGGGAGCTGTTTTTT. Amino acids: CASSDGTGGTGELFF. The gene calls are TRBV6-4 and TRBJ2-2, with 11 bases aligning to TRBD1. Trimming removed 3 bases from V and 4 bases from J; junction bases left unmatched: 1. Germline V gene data show CDR1 as MRHNA and CDR2 as SNTAGT. The CDR3 loop spans 15 amino acids.

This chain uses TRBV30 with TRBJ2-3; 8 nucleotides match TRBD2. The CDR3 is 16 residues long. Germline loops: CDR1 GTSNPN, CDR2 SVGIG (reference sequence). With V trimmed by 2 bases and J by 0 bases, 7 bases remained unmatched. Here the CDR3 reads CAWSIGLAASTDTQYF. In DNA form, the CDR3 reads TGTGCCTGGAGTATCGGACTAGCTGCTAGCACAGATACGCAGTATTTT.

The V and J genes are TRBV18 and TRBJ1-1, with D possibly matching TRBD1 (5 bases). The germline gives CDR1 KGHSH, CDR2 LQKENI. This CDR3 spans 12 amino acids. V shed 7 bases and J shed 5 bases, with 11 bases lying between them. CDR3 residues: CASCREGTEAFF. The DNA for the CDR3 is TGTGCCAGCTGCAGGGAGGGGACTGAAGCTTTCTTT.

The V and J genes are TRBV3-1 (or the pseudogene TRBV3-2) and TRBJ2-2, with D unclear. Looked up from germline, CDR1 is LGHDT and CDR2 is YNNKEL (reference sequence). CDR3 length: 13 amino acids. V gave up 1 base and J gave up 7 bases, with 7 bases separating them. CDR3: CASSQAPHGELFF. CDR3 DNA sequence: TGTGCCAGCAGCCAAGCCCCCCACGGGGAGCTGTTTTTT.

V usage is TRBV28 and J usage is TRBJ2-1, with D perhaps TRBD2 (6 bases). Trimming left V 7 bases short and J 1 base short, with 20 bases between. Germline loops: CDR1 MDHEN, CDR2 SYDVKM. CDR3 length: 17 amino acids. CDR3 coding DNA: TGTGCCAGCACTCCACCGGGAGCTCAACCTTCCTACAATGAGCAGTTCTTC. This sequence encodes CASTPPGAQPSYNEQFF.

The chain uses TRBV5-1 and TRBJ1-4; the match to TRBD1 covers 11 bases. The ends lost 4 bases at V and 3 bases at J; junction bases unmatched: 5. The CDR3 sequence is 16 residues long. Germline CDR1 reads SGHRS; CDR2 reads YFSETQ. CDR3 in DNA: TGCGCCAGCAGCAAGGACAGGGGGCTACCTAATGAAAAACTGTTTTTT. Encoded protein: CASSKDRGLPNEKLFF.

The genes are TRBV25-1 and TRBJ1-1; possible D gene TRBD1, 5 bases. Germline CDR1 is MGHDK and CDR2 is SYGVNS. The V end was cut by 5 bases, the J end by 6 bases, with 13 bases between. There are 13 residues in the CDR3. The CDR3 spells CASSWGEDAEAFF. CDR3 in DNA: TGTGCCAGCAGTTGGGGCGAGGACGCTGAAGCTTTCTTT.

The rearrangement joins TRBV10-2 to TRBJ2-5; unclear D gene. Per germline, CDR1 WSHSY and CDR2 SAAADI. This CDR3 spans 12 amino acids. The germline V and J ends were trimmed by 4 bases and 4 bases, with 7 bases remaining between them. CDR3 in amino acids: CASSAQPETQYF. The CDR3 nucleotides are TGCGCCAGCAGTGCACAGCCAGAGACCCAGTACTTC.